This entry describes one T cell receptor beta chain. The target antigen is unknown. The CDR3 extends over 12 amino acids. Germline V gene lookup returns CDR1 SQVTM and CDR2 ANQGSEA. V was cut by 4 bases and J by 2 bases, with 9 bases left in between. These data belong to a study of T cells in Graves' hyperthyroidism and ophthalmopathy. It was RNA transcripts that yielded the amplified TCR beta CDR3 regions. Researchers ran a first-round RT-PCR on the TCR CDR3 using the HTBI primer set. TCRdb recomputed calls from the multiplex PCR reads with MiXCR, one row per CDR3 protein. This sample yields hundreds of thousands of distinct CDR3 sequences, of which 45% are seen a single time; about 7.7% belongs to the top ten. Each diagnosis was grounded in clinical symptoms, serum thyroxine and TRAb, thyroid ultrasound, and orbital computed tomography. Study results and caveats: With a median lead of about six months before onset, the model predicted ophthalmopathy. Most clonotypes expanded in the thyroid (above 0.001) were also present in blood. Patients with ophthalmopathy were separated from those with stable hyperthyroidism by a 13 V-J model.

Sequenced material: peripheral blood or thyroid tissue (not recorded which). This clonotype was obtained from an adult man with Graves' disease, either hyperthyroidism or ophthalmopathy (not recorded which). This chain joins TRBV29-1 and TRBJ2-7; perhaps TRBD2 as D (6 bases). The CDR3 protein is CSVAGRPYEQYF. As DNA, the CDR3 is TGCAGCGTTGCCGGGAGACCCTACGAGCAGTACTTC.